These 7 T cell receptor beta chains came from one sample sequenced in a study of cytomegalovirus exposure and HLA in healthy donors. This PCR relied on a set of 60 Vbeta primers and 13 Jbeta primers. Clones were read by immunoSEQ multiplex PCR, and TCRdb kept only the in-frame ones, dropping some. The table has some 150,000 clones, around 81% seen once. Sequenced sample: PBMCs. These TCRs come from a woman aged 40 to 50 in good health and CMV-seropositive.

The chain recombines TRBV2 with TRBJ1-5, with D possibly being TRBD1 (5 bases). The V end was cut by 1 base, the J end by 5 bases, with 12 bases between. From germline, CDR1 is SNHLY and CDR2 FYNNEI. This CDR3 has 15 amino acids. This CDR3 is CASSEGQGGHQPQHF. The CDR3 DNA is TGTGCCAGCAGTGAAGGGCAGGGCGGACATCAGCCCCAGCATTTT.

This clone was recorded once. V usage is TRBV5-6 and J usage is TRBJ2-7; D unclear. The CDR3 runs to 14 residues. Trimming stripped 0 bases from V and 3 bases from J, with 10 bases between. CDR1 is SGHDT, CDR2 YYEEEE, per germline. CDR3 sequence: CASSLGLTVYEQYF. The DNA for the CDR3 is TGTGCCAGCAGCTTGGGACTGACCGTCTACGAGCAGTACTTC.

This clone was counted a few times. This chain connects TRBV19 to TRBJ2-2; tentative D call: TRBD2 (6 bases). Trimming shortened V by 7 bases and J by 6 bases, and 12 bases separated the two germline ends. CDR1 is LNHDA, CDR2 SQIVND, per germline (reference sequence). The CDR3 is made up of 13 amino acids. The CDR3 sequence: CASTSLAAGELFF. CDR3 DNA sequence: TGTGCCAGTACCTCCTTAGCGGCCGGGGAGCTGTTTTTT.

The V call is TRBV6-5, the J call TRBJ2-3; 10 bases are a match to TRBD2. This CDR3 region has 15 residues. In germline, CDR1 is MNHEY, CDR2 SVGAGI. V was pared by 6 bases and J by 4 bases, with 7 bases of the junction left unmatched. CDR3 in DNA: TGTGCCAGCAGGGCTAGCGGGAGTAGGGCAGATACGCAGTATTTT. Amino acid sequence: CASRASGSRADTQYF.

The CDR3 region has the DNA TGTGCCAGCAGTTACACAGAGCGGAACTCCTACGAGCAGTACTTC. This sequence encodes CASSYTERNSYEQYF. J is TRBJ2-7 and V is TRBV28, with D possibly TRBD2 on 5 matching bases. V lost 4 bases and J lost 0, with 13 bases in between. CDR1 is MDHEN, CDR2 SYDVKM, per germline. CDR3 length equals 15 residues.

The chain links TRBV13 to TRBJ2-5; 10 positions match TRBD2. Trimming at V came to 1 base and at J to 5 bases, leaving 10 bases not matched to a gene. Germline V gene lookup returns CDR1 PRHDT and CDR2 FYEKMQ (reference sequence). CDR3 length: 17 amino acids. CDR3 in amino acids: CASSLAATSGNRETQYF. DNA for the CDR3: TGTGCCAGCAGCTTAGCGGCTACTAGCGGGAATCGGGAGACCCAGTACTTC.

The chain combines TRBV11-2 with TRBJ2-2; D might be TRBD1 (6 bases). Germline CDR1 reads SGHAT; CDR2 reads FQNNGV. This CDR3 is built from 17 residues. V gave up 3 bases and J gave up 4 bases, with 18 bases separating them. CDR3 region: CASSFKGRQASTGELFF. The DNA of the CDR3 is TGTGCCAGCAGCTTTAAAGGGAGACAGGCCAGCACCGGGGAGCTGTTTTTT. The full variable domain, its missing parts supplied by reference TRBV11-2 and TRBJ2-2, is EAGVAQSPRYKIIEKRQSVAFWCNPISGHATLYWYQQILGQGPKLLIQFQNNGVVDDSQLPKDRFSAERLKGVDSTLKIQPAKLEDSAVYLCASSFKGRQASTGELFFGEGSRLTVL.